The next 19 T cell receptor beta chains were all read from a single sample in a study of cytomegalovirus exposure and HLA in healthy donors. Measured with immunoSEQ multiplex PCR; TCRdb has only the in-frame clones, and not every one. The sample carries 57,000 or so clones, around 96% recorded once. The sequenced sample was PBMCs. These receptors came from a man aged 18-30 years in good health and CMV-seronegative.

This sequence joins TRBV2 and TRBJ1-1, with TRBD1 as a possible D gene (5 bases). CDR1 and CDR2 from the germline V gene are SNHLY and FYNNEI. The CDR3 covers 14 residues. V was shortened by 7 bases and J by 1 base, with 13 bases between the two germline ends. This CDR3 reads CASTRQSSNTEAFF. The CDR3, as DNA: TGTGCCAGCACTCGACAGAGCTCGAACACTGAAGCTTTCTTT.

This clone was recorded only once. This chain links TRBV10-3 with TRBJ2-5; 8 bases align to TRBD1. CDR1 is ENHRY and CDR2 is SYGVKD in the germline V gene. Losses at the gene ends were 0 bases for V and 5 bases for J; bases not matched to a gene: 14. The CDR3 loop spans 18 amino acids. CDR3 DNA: TGTGCCATCAGTGAGTCGCGGCAGGGGGCCCTATCGGGTGAGACCCAGTACTTC. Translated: CAISESRQGALSGETQYF.

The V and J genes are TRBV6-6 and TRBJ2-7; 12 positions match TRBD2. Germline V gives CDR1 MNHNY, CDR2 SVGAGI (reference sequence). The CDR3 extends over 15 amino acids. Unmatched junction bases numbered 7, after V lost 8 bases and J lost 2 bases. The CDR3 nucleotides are TGTGCCAGCCATAAAGGACTAGCGGGAACCTACGAGCAGTACTTC. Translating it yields CASHKGLAGTYEQYF.

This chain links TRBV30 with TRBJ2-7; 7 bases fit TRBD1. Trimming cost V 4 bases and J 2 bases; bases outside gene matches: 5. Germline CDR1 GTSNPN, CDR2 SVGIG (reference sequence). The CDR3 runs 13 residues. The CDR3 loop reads CAWKGTATYEQYF. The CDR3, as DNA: TGTGCCTGGAAGGGGACAGCGACCTACGAGCAGTACTTC. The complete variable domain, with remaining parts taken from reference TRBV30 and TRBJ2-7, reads SQTIHQWPATLVQPVGSPLSLECTVEGTSNPNLYWYRQAAGRGLQLLFYSVGIGQISSEVPQNLSASRPQDRQFILSSKKLLLSDSGFYLCAWKGTATYEQYFGPGTRLTVT.

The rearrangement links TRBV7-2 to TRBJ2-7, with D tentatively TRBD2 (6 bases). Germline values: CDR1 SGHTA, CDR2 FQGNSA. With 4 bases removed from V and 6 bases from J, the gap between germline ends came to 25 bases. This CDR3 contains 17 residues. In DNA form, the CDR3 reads TGTGCCAGCAGCTCACCCCGTGGCGGGGCGAGAAGCTCCGAGCAGTACTTC. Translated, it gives CASSSPRGGARSSEQYF.

The CDR3 nucleotides are TGTGCCAGCTCACCGAAAGGACAGGGGCATCCTGAGACCCAGTACTTC. Amino acids: CASSPKGQGHPETQYF. This chain uses TRBV18 with TRBJ2-5, with 9 bases identical to TRBD1. The J segment lost 5 bases and the V segment lost 3 bases, leaving 10 bases of the junction unmatched. Looked up from germline, CDR1 is KGHSH and CDR2 is LQKENI. The CDR3 has 16 amino acids.

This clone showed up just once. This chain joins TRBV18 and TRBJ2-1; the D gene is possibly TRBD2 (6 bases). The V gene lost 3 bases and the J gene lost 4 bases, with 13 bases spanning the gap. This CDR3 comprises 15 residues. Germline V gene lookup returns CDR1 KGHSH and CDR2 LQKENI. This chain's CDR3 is CASSPSGRDYNEQFF. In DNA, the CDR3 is TGTGCCAGCTCACCTTCGGGGCGGGATTACAATGAGCAGTTCTTC.

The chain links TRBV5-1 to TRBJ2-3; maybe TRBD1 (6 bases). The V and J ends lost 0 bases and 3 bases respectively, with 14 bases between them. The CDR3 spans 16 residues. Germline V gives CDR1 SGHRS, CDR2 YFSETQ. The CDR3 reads CASSLGYRDTTDTQYF. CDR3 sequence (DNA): TGCGCCAGCAGCTTGGGTTACAGGGATACGACAGATACGCAGTATTTT.

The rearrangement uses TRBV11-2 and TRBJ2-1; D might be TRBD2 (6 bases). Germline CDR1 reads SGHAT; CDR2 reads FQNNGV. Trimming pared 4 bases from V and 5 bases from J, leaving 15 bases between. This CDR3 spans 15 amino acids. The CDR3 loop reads CASSSYPPGDNEQFF. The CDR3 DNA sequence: TGTGCCAGCAGCTCCTACCCGCCGGGGGACAATGAGCAGTTCTTC.

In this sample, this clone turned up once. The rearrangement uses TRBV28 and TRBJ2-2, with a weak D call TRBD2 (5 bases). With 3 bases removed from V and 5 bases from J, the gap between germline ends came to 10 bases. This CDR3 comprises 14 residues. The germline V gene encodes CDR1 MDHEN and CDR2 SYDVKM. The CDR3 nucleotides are TGTGCCAGCAGTTTGTACGGGGTTACCGGGGAGCTGTTTTTT. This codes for CASSLYGVTGELFF.

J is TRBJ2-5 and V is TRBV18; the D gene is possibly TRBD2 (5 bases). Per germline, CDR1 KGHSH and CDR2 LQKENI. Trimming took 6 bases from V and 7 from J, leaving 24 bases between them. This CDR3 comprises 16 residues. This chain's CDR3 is CASSPDLTGILGTQYF. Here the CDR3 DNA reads TGTGCCAGCTCGCCCGATCTAACGGGAATCTTGGGGACCCAGTACTTC.

This CDR3 reads CASSSLHEQYF. CDR3 DNA: TGTGCCAGCAGTTCACTCCACGAGCAGTACTTC. This chain joins TRBV27 and TRBJ2-7, with no clear D. This CDR3 is 11 amino acids long. Per the germline V gene, CDR1 is MNHEY and CDR2 is SMNVEV (reference sequence). Trimming cost V 4 bases and J 5 bases, with 6 bases left between them.

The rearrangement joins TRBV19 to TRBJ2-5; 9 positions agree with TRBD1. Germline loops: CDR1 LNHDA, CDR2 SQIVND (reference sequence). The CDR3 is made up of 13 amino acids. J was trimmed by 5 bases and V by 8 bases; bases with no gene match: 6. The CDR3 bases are TGTGCCAGTCGGGACAGGGCCATTGAGACCCAGTACTTC. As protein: CASRDRAIETQYF.

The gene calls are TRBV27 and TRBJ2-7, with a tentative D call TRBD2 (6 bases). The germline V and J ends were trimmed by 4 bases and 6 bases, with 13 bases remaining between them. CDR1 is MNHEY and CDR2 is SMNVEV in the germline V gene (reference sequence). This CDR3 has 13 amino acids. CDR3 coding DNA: TGTGCCAGCAGTTATTCGGGAGTGGGCGAGCAGTACTTC. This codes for CASSYSGVGEQYF.

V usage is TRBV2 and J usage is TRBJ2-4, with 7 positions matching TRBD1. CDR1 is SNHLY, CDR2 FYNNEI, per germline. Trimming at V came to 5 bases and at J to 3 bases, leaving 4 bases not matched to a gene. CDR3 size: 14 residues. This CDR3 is CASSHGTDKNIQYF. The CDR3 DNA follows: TGTGCCAGCAGTCATGGGACAGACAAAAACATTCAGTACTTC.

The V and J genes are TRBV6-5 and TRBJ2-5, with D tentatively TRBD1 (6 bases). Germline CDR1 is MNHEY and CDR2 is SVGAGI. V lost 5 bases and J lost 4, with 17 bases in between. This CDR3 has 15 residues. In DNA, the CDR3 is TGTGCCAGCAGTCCAACCGGGACAAGGGTAGAGACCCAGTACTTC. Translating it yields CASSPTGTRVETQYF.

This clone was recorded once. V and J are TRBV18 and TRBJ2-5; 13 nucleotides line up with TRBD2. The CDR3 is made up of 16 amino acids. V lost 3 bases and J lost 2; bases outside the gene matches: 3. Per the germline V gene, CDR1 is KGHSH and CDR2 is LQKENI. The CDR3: CASSPRLAGGQETQYF. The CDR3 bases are TGTGCCAGCTCACCGAGACTAGCGGGGGGTCAAGAGACCCAGTACTTC.

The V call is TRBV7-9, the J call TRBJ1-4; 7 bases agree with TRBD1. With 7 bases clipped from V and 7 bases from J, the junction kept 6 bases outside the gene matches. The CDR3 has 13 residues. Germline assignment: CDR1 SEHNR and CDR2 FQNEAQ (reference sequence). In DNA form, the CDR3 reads TGTGCCAGCACGCCCAGGGGGTTTGAAAAACTGTTTTTT. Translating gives CASTPRGFEKLFF.

The CDR3 region has the DNA TGCAGCTCGAAGACAGGGGAGGCCGGGGAGCTGTTTTTT. It is translated as CSSKTGEAGELFF. This chain joins TRBV29-1 and TRBJ2-2; TRBD1 matches at 8 bases. CDR1 SQVTM and CDR2 ANQGSEA come from the germline V gene. The CDR3 has 13 amino acids. With V trimmed by 8 bases and J by 6 bases, 8 bases remained unmatched.